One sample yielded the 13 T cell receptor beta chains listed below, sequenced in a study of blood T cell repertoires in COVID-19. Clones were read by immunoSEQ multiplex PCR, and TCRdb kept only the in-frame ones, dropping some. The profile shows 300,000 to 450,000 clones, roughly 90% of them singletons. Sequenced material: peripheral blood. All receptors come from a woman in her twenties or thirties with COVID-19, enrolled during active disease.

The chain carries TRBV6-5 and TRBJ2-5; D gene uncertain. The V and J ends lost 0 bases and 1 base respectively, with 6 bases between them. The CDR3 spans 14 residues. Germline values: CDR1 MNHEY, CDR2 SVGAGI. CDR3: CASSYSWAQETQYF. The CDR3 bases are TGTGCCAGCAGTTACTCGTGGGCCCAAGAGACCCAGTACTTC.

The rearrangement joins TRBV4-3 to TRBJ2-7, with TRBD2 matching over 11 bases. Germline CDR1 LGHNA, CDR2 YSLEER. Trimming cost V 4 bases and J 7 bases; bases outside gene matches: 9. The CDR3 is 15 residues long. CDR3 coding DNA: TGCGCCAGCAGCCCGAATAGCGGGGGGGCCTGGGAGCAGTACTTC. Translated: CASSPNSGGAWEQYF.

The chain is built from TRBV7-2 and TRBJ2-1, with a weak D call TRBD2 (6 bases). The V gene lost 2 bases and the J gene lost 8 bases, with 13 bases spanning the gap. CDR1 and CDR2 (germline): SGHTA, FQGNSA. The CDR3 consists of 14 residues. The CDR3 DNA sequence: TGTGCCAGCAGCTTACGTGGGCTAGCGCATGAGCAGTTCTTC. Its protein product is CASSLRGLAHEQFF.

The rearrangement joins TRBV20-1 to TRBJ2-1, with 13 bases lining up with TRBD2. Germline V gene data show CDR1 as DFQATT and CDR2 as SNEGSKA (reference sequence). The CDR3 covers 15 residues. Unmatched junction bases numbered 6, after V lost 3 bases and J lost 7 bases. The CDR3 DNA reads TGCAGTGCTAGTCCCAGGACTAGCGGGAGTAATGAGCAGTTCTTC. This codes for CSASPRTSGSNEQFF.

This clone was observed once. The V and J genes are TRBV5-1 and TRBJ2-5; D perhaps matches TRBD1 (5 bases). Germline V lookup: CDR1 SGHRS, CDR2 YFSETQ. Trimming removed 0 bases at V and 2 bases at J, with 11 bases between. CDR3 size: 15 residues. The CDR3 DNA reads TGCGCCAGCAGCTTGGTTGCAGGGCTTCAAGAGACCCAGTACTTC. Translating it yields CASSLVAGLQETQYF.

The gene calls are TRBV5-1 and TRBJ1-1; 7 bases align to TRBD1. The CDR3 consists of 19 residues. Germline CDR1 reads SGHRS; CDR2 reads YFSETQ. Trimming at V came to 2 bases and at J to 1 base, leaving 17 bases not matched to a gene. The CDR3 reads CASSFMVAGGLGANTEAFF. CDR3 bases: TGCGCCAGCAGCTTCATGGTGGCAGGGGGGCTCGGGGCGAACACTGAAGCTTTCTTT.

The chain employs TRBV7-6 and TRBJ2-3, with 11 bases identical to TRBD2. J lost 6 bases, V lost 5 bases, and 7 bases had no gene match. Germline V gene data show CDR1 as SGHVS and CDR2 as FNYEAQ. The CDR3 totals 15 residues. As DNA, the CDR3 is TGTGCCAGCAGCCTTCGACTAGCGGGATGGGATACGCAGTATTTT. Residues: CASSLRLAGWDTQYF.

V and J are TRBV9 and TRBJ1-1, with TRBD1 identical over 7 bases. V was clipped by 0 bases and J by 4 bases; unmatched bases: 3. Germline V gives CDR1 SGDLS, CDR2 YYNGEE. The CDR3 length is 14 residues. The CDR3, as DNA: TGTGCCAGCAGCGTAGAGCAGGGGGGCACTGAAGCTTTCTTT. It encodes CASSVEQGGTEAFF.

This CDR3 reads CASSLGGVNPYEQYF. CDR3 sequence (DNA): TGTGCCAGCAGTTTAGGAGGGGTTAACCCTTACGAGCAGTACTTC. The V call is TRBV28, the J call TRBJ2-7, with a tentative D call TRBD2 (6 bases). This CDR3 comprises 15 residues. V lost 2 bases to trimming and J lost 4 bases, with 15 bases between them. Germline CDR1 and CDR2: MDHEN and SYDVKM.

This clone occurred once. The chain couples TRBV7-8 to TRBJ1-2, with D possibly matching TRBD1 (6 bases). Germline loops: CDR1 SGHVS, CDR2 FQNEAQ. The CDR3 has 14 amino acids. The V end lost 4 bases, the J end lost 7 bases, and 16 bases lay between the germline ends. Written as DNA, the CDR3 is TGTGCCAGCAGCTACCGACAAGGGGGTGGTGGCTACACCTTC. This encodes CASSYRQGGGGYTF.

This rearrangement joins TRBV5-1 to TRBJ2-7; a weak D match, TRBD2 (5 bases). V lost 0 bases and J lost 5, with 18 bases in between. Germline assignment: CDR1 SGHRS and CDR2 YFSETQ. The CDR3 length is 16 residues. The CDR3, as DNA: TGCGCCAGCAGCTTGGAAGCGGTTAGCGCTCTCGACGAGCAGTACTTC. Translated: CASSLEAVSALDEQYF.

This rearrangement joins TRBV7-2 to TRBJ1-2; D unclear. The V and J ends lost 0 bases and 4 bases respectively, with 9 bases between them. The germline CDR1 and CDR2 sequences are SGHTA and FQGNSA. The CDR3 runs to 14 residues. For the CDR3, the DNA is TGTGCCAGCAGCTTAGCGAGTACTAGCTATGGCTACACCTTC. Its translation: CASSLASTSYGYTF.

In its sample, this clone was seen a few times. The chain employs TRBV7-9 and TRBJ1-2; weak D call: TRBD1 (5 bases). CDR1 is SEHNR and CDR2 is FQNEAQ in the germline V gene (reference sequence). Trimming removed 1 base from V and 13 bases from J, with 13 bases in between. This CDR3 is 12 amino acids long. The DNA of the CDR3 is TGTGCCAGCAGCTTAGAGATGTGGGGCAGCACCTTC. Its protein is CASSLEMWGSTF.